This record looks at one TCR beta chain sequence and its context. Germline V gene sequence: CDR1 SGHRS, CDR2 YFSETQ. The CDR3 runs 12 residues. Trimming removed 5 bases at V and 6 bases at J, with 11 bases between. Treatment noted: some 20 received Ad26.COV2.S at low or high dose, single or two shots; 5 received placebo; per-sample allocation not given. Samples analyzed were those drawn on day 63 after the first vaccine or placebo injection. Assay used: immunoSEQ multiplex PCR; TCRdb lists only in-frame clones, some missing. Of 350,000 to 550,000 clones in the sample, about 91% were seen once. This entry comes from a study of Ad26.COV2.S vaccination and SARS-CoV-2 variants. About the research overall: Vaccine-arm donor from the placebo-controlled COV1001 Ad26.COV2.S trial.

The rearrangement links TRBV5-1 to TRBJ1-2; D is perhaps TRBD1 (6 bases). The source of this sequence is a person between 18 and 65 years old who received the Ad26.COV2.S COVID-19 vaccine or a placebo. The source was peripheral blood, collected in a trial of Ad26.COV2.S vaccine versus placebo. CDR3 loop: CASRSGVNGYTF. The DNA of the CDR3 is TGCGCCAGCAGGTCAGGGGTCAATGGCTACACCTTC.